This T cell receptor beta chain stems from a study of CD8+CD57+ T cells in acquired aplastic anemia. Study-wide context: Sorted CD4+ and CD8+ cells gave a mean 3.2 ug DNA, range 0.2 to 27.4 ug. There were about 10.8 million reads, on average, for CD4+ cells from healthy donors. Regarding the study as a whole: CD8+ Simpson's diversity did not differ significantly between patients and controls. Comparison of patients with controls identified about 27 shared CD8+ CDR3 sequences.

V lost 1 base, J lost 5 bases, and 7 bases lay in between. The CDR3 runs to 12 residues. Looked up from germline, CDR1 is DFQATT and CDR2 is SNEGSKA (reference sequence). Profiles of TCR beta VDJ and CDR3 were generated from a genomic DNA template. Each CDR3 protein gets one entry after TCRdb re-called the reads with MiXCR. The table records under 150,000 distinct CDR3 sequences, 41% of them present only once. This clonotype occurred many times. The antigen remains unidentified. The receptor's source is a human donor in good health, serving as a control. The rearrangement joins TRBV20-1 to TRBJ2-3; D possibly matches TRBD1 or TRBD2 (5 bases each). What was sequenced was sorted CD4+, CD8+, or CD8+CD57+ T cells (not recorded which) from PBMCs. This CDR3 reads CSARGGIDTQYF. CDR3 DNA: TGCAGTGCTAGAGGGGGGATAGATACGCAGTATTTT.